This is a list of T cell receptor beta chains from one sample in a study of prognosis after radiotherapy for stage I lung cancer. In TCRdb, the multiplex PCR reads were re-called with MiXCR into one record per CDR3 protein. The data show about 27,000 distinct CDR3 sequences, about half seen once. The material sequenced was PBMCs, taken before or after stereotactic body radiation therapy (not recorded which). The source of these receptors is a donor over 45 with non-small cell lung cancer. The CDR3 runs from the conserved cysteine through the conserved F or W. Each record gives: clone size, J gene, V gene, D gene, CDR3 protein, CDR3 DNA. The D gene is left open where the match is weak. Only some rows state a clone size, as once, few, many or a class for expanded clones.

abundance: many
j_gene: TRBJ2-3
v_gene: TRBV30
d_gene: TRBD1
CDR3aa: CAWSPDRGRVDTQYF
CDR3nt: TGTGCCTGGAGTCCCGACAGGGGGCGCGTGGATACGCAGTATTTT

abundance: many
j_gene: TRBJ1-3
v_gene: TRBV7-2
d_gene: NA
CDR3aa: CASSLRPGRNTIYF
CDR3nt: TGTGCCAGCAGCTTACGACCTGGGCGAAACACCATATATTTT

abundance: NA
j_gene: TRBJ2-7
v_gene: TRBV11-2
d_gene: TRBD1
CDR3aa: CTSSHSVGTVKKAYGQYF
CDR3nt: TGTACCAGCAGCCACAGCGTCGGGACAGTTAAAAAGGCATACGGGCAGTACTTC

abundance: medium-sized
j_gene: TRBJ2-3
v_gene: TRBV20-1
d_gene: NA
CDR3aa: CSARKAPHDTQYF
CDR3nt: TGCAGTGCTAGAAAAGCGCCCCACGATACGCAGTATTTT

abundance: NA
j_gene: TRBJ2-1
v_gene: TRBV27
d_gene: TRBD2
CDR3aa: CASSQLRTRGVYNEKFF
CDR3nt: TGTGCCAGCAGTCAGCTCAGGACTAGAGGGGTCTACAATGAGAAGTTCTTC

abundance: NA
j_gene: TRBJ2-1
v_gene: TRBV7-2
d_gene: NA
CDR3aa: CASSLDRSGGYNEQFF
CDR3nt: TGTGCCAGCAGCTTAGACCGTAGTGGGGGCTACAATGAGCAGTTCTTC

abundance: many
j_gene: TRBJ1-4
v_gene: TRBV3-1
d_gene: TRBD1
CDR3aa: CASSQGTGVQLFF
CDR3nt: TGTGCCAGCAGCCAAGGGACAGGGGTCCAACTGTTTTTT

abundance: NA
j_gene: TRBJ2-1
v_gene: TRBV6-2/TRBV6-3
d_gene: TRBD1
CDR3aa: CASSPTHDRERKQFF
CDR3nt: TGTGCCAGCAGCCCGACCCACGACAGGGAACGAAAGCAGTTCTTC

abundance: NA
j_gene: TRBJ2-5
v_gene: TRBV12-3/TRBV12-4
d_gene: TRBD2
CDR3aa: CASSFWLAGLQETQYF
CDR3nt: TGTGCCAGCAGTTTCTGGCTAGCGGGTCTCCAAGAGACCCAGTACTTC

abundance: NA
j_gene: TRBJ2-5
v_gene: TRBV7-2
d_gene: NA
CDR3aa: CASSFFRVPQETQYF
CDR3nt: TGTGCCAGCAGCTTTTTTCGGGTTCCCCAAGAGACCCAGTACTTC

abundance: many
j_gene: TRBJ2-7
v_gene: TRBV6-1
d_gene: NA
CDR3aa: CASITPGQGPYEQYF
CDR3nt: TGTGCCAGCATCACCCCGGGGCAGGGGCCCTACGAGCAGTACTTC

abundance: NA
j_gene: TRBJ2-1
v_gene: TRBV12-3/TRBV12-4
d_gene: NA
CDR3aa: CAGTPGSHEQFF
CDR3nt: TGTGCAGGCACCCCCGGGAGCCATGAGCAGTTCTTC

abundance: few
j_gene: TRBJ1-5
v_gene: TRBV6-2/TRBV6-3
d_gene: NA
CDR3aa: CASKNHGPPRGPQHF
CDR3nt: TGTGCCAGCAAAAACCACGGACCGCCGCGCGGGCCCCAGCATTTT

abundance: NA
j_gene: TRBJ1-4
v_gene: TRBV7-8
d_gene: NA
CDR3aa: CASSQGWAGREKLLF
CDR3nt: TGTGCCAGCAGCCAAGGATGGGCAGGGAGGGAAAAACTGCTTTTT

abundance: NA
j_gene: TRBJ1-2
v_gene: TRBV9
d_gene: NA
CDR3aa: CASSPLPTGNYGYTF
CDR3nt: TGTGCCAGCAGCCCCCTCCCCACGGGTAACTATGGCTACACCTTC

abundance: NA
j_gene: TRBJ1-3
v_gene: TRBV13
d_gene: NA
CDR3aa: CASSHVGGYTIYF
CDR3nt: TGTGCCAGCAGCCACGTGGGGGGATACACCATATATTTT

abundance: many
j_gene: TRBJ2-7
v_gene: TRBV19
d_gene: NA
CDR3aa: CASSPGPFSYEQYF
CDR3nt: TGTGCCAGTAGTCCCGGGCCCTTTTCCTACGAGCAGTACTTC

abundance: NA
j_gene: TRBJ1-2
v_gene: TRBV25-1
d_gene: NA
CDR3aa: CAISLGENYGYTF
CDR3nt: TGTGCCATCAGTCTGGGCGAAAACTATGGCTACACCTTC

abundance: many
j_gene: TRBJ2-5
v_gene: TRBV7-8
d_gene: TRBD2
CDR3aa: CASSVSGRETQYF
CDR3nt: TGTGCCAGCAGCGTTAGCGGGAGGGAGACCCAGTACTTC

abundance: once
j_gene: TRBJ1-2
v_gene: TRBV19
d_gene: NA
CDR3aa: CASKSLWTKANYGYTF
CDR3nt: TGTGCCAGTAAGAGCCTCTGGACGAAGGCTAACTATGGCTACACCTTC

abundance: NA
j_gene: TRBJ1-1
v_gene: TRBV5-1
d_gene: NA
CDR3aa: CASSLTPTNTEAFF
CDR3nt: TGCGCCAGCAGCCTCACCCCCACGAACACTGAAGCTTTCTTT

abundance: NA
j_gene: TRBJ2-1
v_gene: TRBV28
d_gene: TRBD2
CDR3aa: CASTHGRVEQLF
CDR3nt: TGTGCCAGCACCCATGGGAGGGTTGAGCAGTTATTC

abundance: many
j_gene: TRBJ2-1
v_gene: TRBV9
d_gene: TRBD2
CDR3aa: CASSPGGGSYNEQFF
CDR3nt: TGTGCCAGCAGCCCCGGGGGGGGCTCCTACAATGAGCAGTTCTTC

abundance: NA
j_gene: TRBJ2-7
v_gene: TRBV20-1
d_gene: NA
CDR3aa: CSDPRAGSNYEQYF
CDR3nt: TGCAGTGACCCTCGAGCAGGGAGCAACTACGAGCAGTACTTC

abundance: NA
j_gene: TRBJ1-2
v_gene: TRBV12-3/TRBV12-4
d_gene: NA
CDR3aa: CASSLAGGNKYGYTF
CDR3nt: TGTGCCAGCAGTTTAGCAGGGGGAAATAAATATGGCTACACCTTC

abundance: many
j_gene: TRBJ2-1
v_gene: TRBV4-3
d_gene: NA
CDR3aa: CASSQESSTSYNEQFF
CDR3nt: TGCGCCAGCAGCCAAGAGTCTAGTACCTCCTACAATGAGCAGTTCTTC

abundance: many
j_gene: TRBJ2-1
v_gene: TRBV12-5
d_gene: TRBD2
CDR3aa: CASGLGLAGVWTEQFF
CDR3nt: TGTGCTAGTGGTTTGGGACTAGCGGGGGTCTGGACTGAGCAGTTCTTC

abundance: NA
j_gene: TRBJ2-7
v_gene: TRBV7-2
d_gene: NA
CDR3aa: CASSMSLGEQYF
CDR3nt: TGTGCCAGCAGCATGTCCCTCGGAGAGCAGTACTTC

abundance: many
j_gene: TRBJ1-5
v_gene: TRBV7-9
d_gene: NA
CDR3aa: CASSLVTGRVDQPQHF
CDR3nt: TGTGCCAGCAGCTTAGTTACGGGCAGGGTCGATCAGCCCCAGCATTTT

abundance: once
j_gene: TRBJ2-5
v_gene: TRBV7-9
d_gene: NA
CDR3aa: CASSLLPDVAKETQYF
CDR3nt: TGTGCCAGCAGCCTACTCCCGGACGTAGCAAAGGAGACCCAGTACTTC

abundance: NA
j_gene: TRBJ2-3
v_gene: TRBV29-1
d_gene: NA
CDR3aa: CSGQGGWDTQYF
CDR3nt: TGCAGCGGGCAGGGGGGGTGGGATACGCAGTATTTT

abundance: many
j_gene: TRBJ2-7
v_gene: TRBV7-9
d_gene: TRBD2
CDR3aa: CASSPSAGGYEQYF
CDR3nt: TGTGCCAGCAGCCCCTCGGCGGGAGGCTACGAGCAGTACTTC

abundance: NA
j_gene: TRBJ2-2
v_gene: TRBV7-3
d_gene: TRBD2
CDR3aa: CASIPKASGIVGELFF
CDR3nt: TGTGCCAGCATCCCTAAGGCTAGCGGGATCGTCGGGGAGCTGTTTTTT

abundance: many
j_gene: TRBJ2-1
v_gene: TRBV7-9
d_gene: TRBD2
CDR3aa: CASSLSGRELYNEQFF
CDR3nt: TGTGCCAGCAGCTTATCCGGGCGGGAGCTATACAATGAGCAGTTCTTC